The 15 T cell receptor beta chains in this list originate from one sample, sequenced in a study of patients and donors after allogeneic stem cell transplantation. MiXCR, run by TCRdb on the RT-PCR reads, gives a single entry per CDR3 protein. This table has about 960,000 distinct CDR3 sequences, roughly 17% appearing once. The sequencing sample was made of blood, either unsorted or a sorted T cell fraction (not recorded which). The receptors stem from a human donor who was either an allogeneic HSCT recipient or a stem cell or donor lymphocyte infusion donor (not recorded which). It is not recorded whose cells these are; they may come from a transplant donor.

In this sample, this clonotype turned up a few times. The CDR3 DNA follows: TGCGCCAGCACTCTCGACAGGGGCTCTGGAAACACCATATATTTT. It is translated as CASTLDRGSGNTIYF. The chain couples TRBV5-1 to TRBJ1-3, with 8 nucleotides matching TRBD1. J gave up 0 bases and V 6 bases, and 5 bases lay outside the gene matches. Germline-derived CDR1 and CDR2 are SGHRS and YFSETQ. This CDR3 spans 15 amino acids.

The genes are TRBV12-3 or TRBV12-4 and TRBJ1-1; the match to TRBD1 covers 7 bases. The trim removed 7 bases at V and 1 base at J, leaving 9 bases unmatched. CDR3 length equals 15 residues. CDR3 bases: TGTGCCAGCACCACAGAGAGGGACAGGAACACTGAAGCTTTCTTT. This sequence encodes CASTTERDRNTEAFF.

This chain joins TRBV9 and TRBJ1-1; 11 bases are a match to TRBD1. V lost 6 bases to trimming and J lost 7 bases; unmatched junction nucleotides: 11. The length of the CDR3 is 15 residues. CDR1 is SGDLS, CDR2 YYNGEE, per germline. In DNA, the CDR3 is TGTGCCAGCACCTCCCTGAGGACAGGGGGCTTTGAAGCTTTCTTT. Protein: CASTSLRTGGFEAFF.

The rearrangement uses TRBV28 and TRBJ2-7, with D perhaps matching TRBD1 (7 bases). The CDR3 is 12 residues long. V gave up 5 bases and J gave up 7 bases, with 12 bases separating them. The germline CDR1 and CDR2 sequences are MDHEN and SYDVKM. DNA for the CDR3: TGTGCCAGCAGTCAGGGGGAGGCGGAGCAGTACTTC. The encoded protein is CASSQGEAEQYF.

The rearrangement uses TRBV27 and TRBJ1-5, with TRBD1 as a possible D gene (5 bases). The CDR3 spans 15 residues. V was pared by 3 bases and J by 3 bases, with 12 bases between. Looked up from germline, CDR1 is MNHEY and CDR2 is SMNVEV (reference sequence). The CDR3 sequence: CASSFSGRLNQPQHF. For the CDR3, the DNA is TGTGCCAGCAGTTTTTCGGGACGGCTCAATCAGCCCCAGCATTTT.

This clonotype has only a few counts. The chain uses TRBV6-5 and TRBJ2-2; a possible D gene is TRBD1 (5 bases). Germline values: CDR1 MNHEY, CDR2 SVGAGI. V lost 3 bases, J lost 5 bases, and 13 bases lay in between. The CDR3 runs 15 residues. This CDR3 reads CASSYLGPGTGELFF. In DNA form, the CDR3 reads TGTGCCAGCAGTTATCTGGGCCCAGGGACCGGGGAGCTGTTTTTT.

V gene TRBV11-2 combines with J gene TRBJ1-2, with D tentatively TRBD1 (5 bases). With 2 bases removed from V and 3 bases from J, the gap between germline ends came to 13 bases. The CDR3 has 15 residues. CDR1 is SGHAT and CDR2 is FQNNGV in the germline V gene. In nucleotides, the CDR3 is TGTGCCAGCAGCTTAATCGCGGCGGGGGACTATGGCTACACCTTC. Its translation: CASSLIAAGDYGYTF. Filled out from reference TRBV11-2 and TRBJ1-2, the complete variable domain reads EAGVAQSPRYKIIEKRQSVAFWCNPISGHATLYWYQQILGQGPKLLIQFQNNGVVDDSQLPKDRFSAERLKGVDSTLKIQPAKLEDSAVYLCASSLIAAGDYGYTFGSGTRLTVV.

This clonotype has just a few counts. The chain is built from TRBV12-3 or TRBV12-4 and TRBJ1-6; no firm D call. The CDR3 is 16 amino acids. Trimming shortened V by 5 bases and J by 6 bases, and 17 bases separated the two germline ends. The CDR3 nucleotides read TGTGCCAGCAGTGCGAAGGCCGGGCCGCTTAATTCACCCCTCCACTTT. Translated: CASSAKAGPLNSPLHF.

In this sample, this clonotype turned up a few times. The chain combines TRBV7-9 with TRBJ1-1; a weak D match, TRBD1 (6 bases). Trimming shortened V by 3 bases and J by 8 bases, and 10 bases separated the two germline ends. This CDR3 region has 12 residues. Germline V CDR1 and CDR2: SEHNR, FQNEAQ (reference sequence). CDR3 amino acids: CASSFWGREAFF. The CDR3 nucleotides read TGTGCCAGCAGCTTTTGGGGGCGGGAAGCTTTCTTT.

The gene calls are TRBV11-3 and TRBJ2-5; 7 positions agree with TRBD1. In germline, CDR1 is SGHNT, CDR2 YENEEA. CDR3 length equals 13 residues. Unmatched junction bases numbered 3, after V lost 5 bases and J lost 3 bases. CDR3 bases: TGTGCCAGCAGCCCAGGGGGAAAAGAGACCCAGTACTTC. Translated: CASSPGGKETQYF. The variable domain in full, with the rest retrieved from reference TRBV11-3 and TRBJ2-5, is EAGVVQSPRYKIIEKKQPVAFWCNPISGHNTLYWYLQNLGQGPELLIRYENEEAVDDSQLPKDRFSAERLKGVDSTLKIQPAELGDSAVYLCASSPGGKETQYFGPGTRLLVL.

Worth noting for this clonotype: This may stem from a read error, because a much larger clone lies one nucleotide away. This sequence joins TRBV9 and TRBJ2-1, with 7 bases that match TRBD2. Germline assignment: CDR1 SGDLS and CDR2 YYNGEE. The CDR3 is 15 residues long. Trimming took 0 bases from V and 5 from J; bases not matched to a gene: 5. The CDR3 region is CASSVGLAEDNEQFF. For the CDR3, the DNA is TGTGCCAGCAGCGTAGGGCTAGCGGAAGACAATGAGCAGTTCTTC.

The V call is TRBV12-3 or TRBV12-4, the J call TRBJ2-3; TRBD2 matches at 7 bases. The length of the CDR3 is 16 residues. V lost 5 bases and J lost 1; bases outside the gene matches: 9. The CDR3 nucleotides are TGTGCCAGCAGTCCTAGCGGTCCCTGGGGCACAGATACGCAGTATTTT. It specifies CASSPSGPWGTDTQYF.

The sample holds a few counts of this clonotype. V usage is TRBV11-2 and J usage is TRBJ2-5; 12 bases agree with TRBD2. The CDR3 consists of 15 residues. V shed 4 bases, J shed 5 bases, and the junction held 5 bases outside the gene matches. In germline, CDR1 is SGHAT, CDR2 FQNNGV. The chain's CDR3 is CASSSTLAGGETQYF. For the CDR3, the DNA is TGTGCCAGCAGCTCAACCCTAGCGGGAGGGGAGACCCAGTACTTC.

The genes are TRBV20-1 and TRBJ1-2; 7 nucleotides match TRBD1. CDR1 is DFQATT and CDR2 is SNEGSKA in the germline V gene (reference sequence). The trim removed 6 bases at V and 3 bases at J, leaving 7 bases unmatched. The length of the CDR3 is 13 residues. CDR3 residues: CSAPRTGHYGYTF. The CDR3 region has the DNA TGCAGTGCCCCGAGGACAGGTCACTATGGCTACACCTTC.

The rearrangement links TRBV12-1 to TRBJ2-4; the table calls TRBD1, which could not be checked here. TRBV12-1 is given as a pseudogene. The length of the CDR3 is 16 residues. The CDR3 nucleotides are TGTGCCAGCAGCCCCTTCTGGACAGCTTGGAGAAACATTCAGTACTTC. It codes for CASSPFWTAWRNIQYF.